The 24 T cell receptor beta chains listed next were all sequenced from one sample in a study of blood T cells in healthy people across ages. A second PCR, run for roughly 7 to 11 cycles, used a sample-barcoded 5' primer plus a J-beta primer mix. TCRdb passed the 5' RACE reads through MiXCR, listing each CDR3 protein once. The data show about 640,000 distinct CDR3 sequences, about 53% seen once. Specimen: blood. The receptor set was obtained from a man in his 60s in good health.

This clonotype was seen many times. The gene calls are TRBV5-1 and TRBJ2-2; the D gene could be TRBD1 or TRBD2 (5 bases each). The CDR3 runs to 18 residues. Germline CDR1 and CDR2: SGHRS and YFSETQ. The ends were cut back, 4 bases at V and 0 bases at J, with 19 bases in the middle. Here the CDR3 DNA reads TGCGCCAGCAGCCGAGGGACCGGTGTCACCGCGAACACCGGGGAGCTGTTTTTT. This gives the protein CASSRGTGVTANTGELFF.

The gene calls are TRBV5-1 and TRBJ2-1; D possibly corresponds to TRBD1 (6 bases). Matching the DNA end better, TRBJ2-7 makes the J call doubtful. CDR3 length equals 15 residues. Per the germline V gene, CDR1 is SGHRS and CDR2 is YFSETQ. The CDR3 is CASSGSRDNYNEQYF. The CDR3 nucleotides are TGCGCCAGCAGCGGGAGCCGGGACAACTACAATGAGCAGTACTTC.

V gene TRBV5-5 combines with J gene TRBJ1-6, with D possibly TRBD1 on 5 matching bases. Germline V gives CDR1 SGHKS, CDR2 YYEKEE (reference sequence). Deletions cut 7 bases from V and 8 bases from J, with 19 bases between. The CDR3 spans 15 residues. The CDR3 loop reads CASAYLGDAHSPLHF. In nucleotides, the CDR3 is TGTGCCAGCGCCTATCTAGGGGACGCCCATTCACCCCTCCACTTT.

This clonotype was recorded many times. This chain links TRBV14 with TRBJ1-4; 8 positions match TRBD1. CDR3 length: 14 residues. CDR1 is SGHDN and CDR2 is FVKESK in the germline V gene. J was trimmed by 4 bases and V by 4 bases; bases with no gene match: 2. The CDR3: CASSRDRFNEKLFF. The DNA for the CDR3 is TGTGCCAGCAGCCGGGACAGGTTTAATGAAAAACTGTTTTTT. The complete variable domain, with remaining parts taken from reference TRBV14 and TRBJ1-4, reads EAGVTQFPSHSVIEKGQTVTLRCDPISGHDNLYWYRRVMGKEIKFLLHFVKESKQDESGMPNNRFLAERTGGTYSTLKVQPAELEDSGVYFCASSRDRFNEKLFFGSGTQLSVL.

This rearrangement joins TRBV6-1 to TRBJ1-2; weak D call: TRBD1 (5 bases). The CDR3 totals 15 residues. Trimming took 2 bases from V and 3 from J, leaving 13 bases between them. CDR1 is MNHNS, CDR2 SASEGT, per germline. CDR3 coding DNA: TGTGCCAGCAGTGAATGGTCGGGGCAGGACTATGGCTACACCTTC. Residues: CASSEWSGQDYGYTF.

The CDR3 nucleotides are TGTGCCAGCAGTTTGACTAGCCGTCCAGATACGCAGTATTTT. Its translation is CASSLTSRPDTQYF. The chain recombines TRBV12-3 or TRBV12-4 with TRBJ2-3, with 7 bases aligning to TRBD2. Trimming removed 3 bases from V and 4 bases from J; junction bases left unmatched: 4. This CDR3 region has 14 residues.

V gene TRBV29-1 combines with J gene TRBJ2-5; no definite D call. The CDR3 is made up of 12 amino acids. From germline, CDR1 is SQVTM and CDR2 ANQGSEA. The V gene lost 7 bases and the J gene lost 4 bases, with 13 bases spanning the gap. CDR3 nucleotide sequence: TGCAGCGCCGACCTATGGACAGAGACCCAGTACTTC. It encodes CSADLWTETQYF.

This chain connects TRBV20-1 to TRBJ1-6; TRBD1 agrees at 8 bases. The germline V gene encodes CDR1 DFQATT and CDR2 SNEGSKA (reference sequence). V was pared by 3 bases and J by 0 bases, with 7 bases of the junction left unmatched. The CDR3 covers 17 residues. CDR3 loop: CSASSDRDDSYNSPLHF. DNA for the CDR3: TGCAGTGCTAGTTCGGACAGGGACGACTCCTATAATTCACCCCTCCACTTT.

This clonotype was recorded many times. J is TRBJ2-1 and V is TRBV6-1, with 7 bases lining up with TRBD2. Trimming took 1 base from V and 0 from J; bases not matched to a gene: 0. In germline, CDR1 is MNHNS, CDR2 SASEGT. The CDR3 is made up of 15 amino acids. The CDR3 here is CASSEVAGSYNEQFF. The DNA for the CDR3 is TGTGCCAGCAGTGAAGTAGCGGGCTCCTACAATGAGCAGTTCTTC.

The chain recombines TRBV6-6 with TRBJ1-2, with D possibly TRBD1 on 5 matching bases. The V gene's germline CDR1 is MNHNY and CDR2 SVGAGI (reference sequence). V lost 3 bases to trimming and J lost 8 bases, with 13 bases between them. This CDR3 contains 13 residues. The CDR3 sequence is CASSYPGRLGYTF. For the CDR3, the DNA is TGTGCCAGCAGTTATCCAGGGAGGTTGGGCTACACCTTC.

J is TRBJ2-7 and V is TRBV12-3 or TRBV12-4; D gene unclear. The J call is uncertain, as TRBJ2-5 better fits the DNA end. The CDR3 totals 12 residues. The CDR3 bases are TGTGCCAGCAGTAGGACCGTAGAGACCCAGTACTTC. Its translation is CASSRTVETQYF.

CDR3 sequence reads: CASRHSNYGYTF. For the CDR3, the DNA is TGTGCCAGCCGACACTCTAACTATGGCTACACCTTC. The rearrangement joins TRBV6-5 to TRBJ1-2, with D unresolved. V was clipped by 8 bases and J by 0 bases, with 7 bases between them. From germline, CDR1 is MNHEY and CDR2 SVGAGI. The CDR3 totals 12 residues.

This clonotype was picked up a small number of times. V gene TRBV15 combines with J gene TRBJ2-3, with 7 bases matching TRBD2. After removal of 0 bases from V and 2 bases from J, the junction contained 8 bases not matched to a gene. From germline, CDR1 is LNHNV and CDR2 YYDKDF (reference sequence). The CDR3 loop spans 17 amino acids. DNA for the CDR3: TGTGCCACCAGCAGAGATCTTGGTGCGGGGGACACAGATACGCAGTATTTT. It encodes CATSRDLGAGDTDTQYF. The variable domain in full, completed from reference TRBV15 and TRBJ2-3, reads DAMVIQNPRYQVTQFGKPVTLSCSQTLNHNVMYWYQQKSSQAPKLLFHYYDKDFNNEADTPDNFQSRRPNTSFCFLDIRSPGLGDTAMYLCATSRDLGAGDTDTQYFGPGTRLTVL.

This clonotype was counted only a few times. The chain is built from TRBV5-5 and TRBJ2-5; D remains ambiguous. The V gene's germline CDR1 is SGHKS and CDR2 YYEKEE (reference sequence). This CDR3 spans 15 amino acids. V lost 0 bases and J lost 3, with 12 bases in between. CDR3 amino acids: CASSLVAGRKETQYF. The CDR3 nucleotides read TGTGCCAGCAGCTTGGTGGCAGGTCGGAAAGAGACCCAGTACTTC.

In its sample, this clonotype was seen a few times. The chain recombines TRBV20-1 with TRBJ1-5, with D unresolved. The CDR3 is 14 residues long. Trimming stripped 6 bases from V and 4 bases from J, with 16 bases between. Germline CDR1 DFQATT, CDR2 SNEGSKA (reference sequence). In nucleotides, the CDR3 is TGCAGTGCCGTCGCCCCAGGATCGAATCAGCCCCAGCATTTT. Protein product: CSAVAPGSNQPQHF.

This clonotype was seen more than once but under ten times. V and J are TRBV12-3 or TRBV12-4 and TRBJ2-5; no definite D call. Trimming pared 5 bases from V and 5 bases from J, leaving 12 bases between. This CDR3 has 13 amino acids. The CDR3 DNA is TGTGCCAGCAGTGTACAACTCGGGGAGACCCAGTACTTC. It translates to CASSVQLGETQYF.

The J gene is TRBJ1-5, the V gene TRBV10-3; D remains unclear. Trimming shortened V by 9 bases and J by 5 bases, and 14 bases separated the two germline ends. The germline gives CDR1 ENHRY, CDR2 SYGVKD. This CDR3 comprises 13 residues. For the CDR3, the DNA is TGTGCCATGGCCCGCGAAGGAGATCAGCCCCAGCATTTT. Translated: CAMAREGDQPQHF.

This clonotype was seen only a few times. The rearrangement uses TRBV20-1 and TRBJ2-7; D unclear. The CDR3 length is 12 residues. Looked up from germline, CDR1 is DFQATT and CDR2 is SNEGSKA (reference sequence). Trimming left V 3 bases short and J 4 bases short, with 10 bases between. The CDR3 protein is CSASRQAYEQYF. The CDR3 nucleotides read TGCAGTGCTAGTAGGCAGGCATACGAGCAGTACTTC.

As for this clonotype: A much more abundant neighbour one base away suggests this may be a read error. V is TRBV29-1 and J is TRBJ1-2; TRBD1 might be the D (6 bases). V lost 3 bases to trimming and J lost 7 bases, with 18 bases between them. Germline lookup yields CDR1 SQVTM and CDR2 ANQGSEA. This CDR3 has 14 residues. As DNA, the CDR3 is TGCAGCGTTGAGTTGTTACGGGGGGCGCGTGGCTACACCTTC. It translates to CSVELLRGARGYTF.

As to this clonotype: A junction end diverges from the germline sequence, so it may reflect a read error. This sequence joins TRBV6-2 or TRBV6-3 and TRBJ2-1; no clear D. This CDR3 has 13 amino acids. Germline CDR1 and CDR2: MNHEY and SVGEGT. The DNA for the CDR3 is TGTGCTAGCAACGGGCACTCCTACAATGAGCAGTTCTTC. Its protein is CASNGHSYNEQFF.

V usage is TRBV15 and J usage is TRBJ2-3; possible D gene TRBD2, 5 bases. Trimming shortened V by 3 bases and J by 0 bases, and 7 bases separated the two germline ends. The CDR3 sequence is 14 residues long. The V gene's germline CDR1 is LNHNV and CDR2 YYDKDF (reference sequence). Here the CDR3 reads CATSRGASTDTQYF. The CDR3, as DNA: TGTGCCACCAGCAGGGGAGCGAGCACAGATACGCAGTATTTT.

The rearrangement links TRBV12-5 to TRBJ2-5, with TRBD2 identical over 7 bases. The V gene end was trimmed by 3 bases and the J gene end by 3 bases; junction bases not matched to a gene: 4. Germline CDR1 and CDR2: LGHNT and FRNRAP. The CDR3 runs to 14 residues. CDR3 sequence (DNA): TGTGCTAGTGGTTTTAAGCGGGGTGAAGAGACCCAGTACTTC. This gives the protein CASGFKRGEETQYF.

The rearrangement uses TRBV10-3 and TRBJ2-7, with unresolved D. Germline V gene lookup returns CDR1 ENHRY and CDR2 SYGVKD. This CDR3 spans 10 amino acids. V lost 6 bases and J 5 bases, leaving 5 bases between the germline ends. The CDR3 nucleotides read TGTGCCATCAGGGGGAACGAGCAGTACTTC. Translating gives CAIRGNEQYF.

The CDR3, as DNA: TGTGCCAGCAGTCGGGGGACAGGGGGTAATTCACCCCTCCACTTT. The encoded protein is CASSRGTGGNSPLHF. The chain is built from TRBV6-5 and TRBJ1-6, with 11 bases that match TRBD1. V gave up 5 bases and J gave up 6 bases; unmatched junction bases: 3. This CDR3 comprises 15 residues. Germline V gives CDR1 MNHEY, CDR2 SVGAGI.